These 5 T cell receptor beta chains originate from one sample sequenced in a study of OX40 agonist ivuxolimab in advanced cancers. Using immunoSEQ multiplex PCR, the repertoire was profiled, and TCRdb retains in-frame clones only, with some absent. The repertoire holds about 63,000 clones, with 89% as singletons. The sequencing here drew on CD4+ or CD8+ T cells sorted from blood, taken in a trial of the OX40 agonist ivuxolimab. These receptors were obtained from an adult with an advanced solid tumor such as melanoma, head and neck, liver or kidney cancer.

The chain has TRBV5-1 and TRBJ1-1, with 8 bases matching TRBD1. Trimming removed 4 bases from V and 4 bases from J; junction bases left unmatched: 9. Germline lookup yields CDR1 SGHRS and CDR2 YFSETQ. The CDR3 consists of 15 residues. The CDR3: CASSHTTGTGTEAFF. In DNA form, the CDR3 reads TGCGCCAGCAGCCATACGACAGGGACAGGCACTGAAGCTTTCTTT.

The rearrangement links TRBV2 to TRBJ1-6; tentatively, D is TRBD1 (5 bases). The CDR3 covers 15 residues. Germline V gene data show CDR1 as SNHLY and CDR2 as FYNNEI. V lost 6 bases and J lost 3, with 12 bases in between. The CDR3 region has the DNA TGTGCCAGCAGCGGTACAGGAGTCTATAATTCACCCCTCCACTTT. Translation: CASSGTGVYNSPLHF.

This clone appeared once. CDR3 protein: CASSGTSWYEQYF. CDR3 nucleotide sequence: TGTGCCAGCAGTGGGACATCTTGGTACGAGCAGTACTTC. J is TRBJ2-7 and V is TRBV27; a weak D match, TRBD1 (6 bases). The CDR3 runs to 13 residues. The ends were cut back, 5 bases at V and 4 bases at J, with 12 bases in the middle. CDR1 is MNHEY and CDR2 is SMNVEV in the germline V gene (reference sequence).

The chain's CDR3 is CASSGGQGDQPQHF. The CDR3 DNA follows: TGTGCCAGCAGCGGGGGACAGGGGGATCAGCCCCAGCATTTT. The chain recombines TRBV9 with TRBJ1-5; 11 bases are shared with TRBD1. In germline, CDR1 is SGDLS, CDR2 YYNGEE. The CDR3 runs 14 residues. V gave up 3 bases and J gave up 5 bases; unmatched junction bases: 1.

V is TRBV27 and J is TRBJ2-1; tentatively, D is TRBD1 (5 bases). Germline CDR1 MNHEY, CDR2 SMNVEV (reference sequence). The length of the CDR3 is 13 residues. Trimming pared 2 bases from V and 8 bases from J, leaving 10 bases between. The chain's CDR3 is CASSLLQGDEQFF. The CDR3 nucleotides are TGTGCCAGCAGTTTACTTCAGGGCGATGAGCAGTTCTTC.